These 20 T cell receptor beta chains originate from one sample sequenced in a study of OX40 agonist ivuxolimab in advanced cancers. Method: immunoSEQ multiplex PCR; TCRdb's copy keeps in-frame clones and lacks some. Here the sample spans 50,000 to 75,000 clones, 86% being singletons. The sample here was CD4+ or CD8+ T cells sorted from blood, taken in a trial of the OX40 agonist ivuxolimab. The receptors shown here come from an adult with an advanced solid tumor such as melanoma, head and neck, liver or kidney cancer.

This rearrangement joins TRBV5-4 to TRBJ1-6, with a weak D call TRBD1 (5 bases). CDR1 is SGHNT and CDR2 is YYREEE in the germline V gene (reference sequence). Trimming removed 3 bases at V and 7 bases at J, with 14 bases between. The CDR3 covers 15 residues. CDR3 in DNA: TGTGCCAGCAGCTCTCCCGGGACGGAAAATTCACCCCTCCACTTT. It translates to CASSSPGTENSPLHF. The complete variable domain, with remaining parts taken from reference TRBV5-4 and TRBJ1-6, reads ETGVTQSPTHLIKTRGQQVTLRCSSQSGHNTVSWYQQALGQGPQFIFQYYREEENGRGNFPPRFSGLQFPNYSSELNVNALELDDSALYLCASSSPGTENSPLHFGNGTRLTVT.

The CDR3: CASSFLTGYSYEQYF. In DNA, the CDR3 is TGTGCCAGCAGTTTCCTGACAGGGTACTCCTACGAGCAGTACTTC. The chain carries TRBV28 and TRBJ2-7; 7 bases are a match to TRBD1. J gave up 0 bases and V 3 bases, and 5 bases lay outside the gene matches. Germline V gives CDR1 MDHEN, CDR2 SYDVKM. This CDR3 comprises 15 residues.

V usage is TRBV27 and J usage is TRBJ2-3, with D possibly matching TRBD1 (6 bases). Germline loops: CDR1 MNHEY, CDR2 SMNVEV (reference sequence). This CDR3 has 16 residues. Trimming pared 1 base from V and 9 bases from J, leaving 20 bases between. The CDR3 here is CASSLLGQGSTGTQYF. The CDR3 DNA follows: TGTGCCAGCAGTTTATTGGGTCAGGGTTCCACAGGGACGCAGTATTTT.

The chain has TRBV5-4 and TRBJ2-7, with 7 positions matching TRBD2. The CDR3 length is 15 residues. V lost 4 bases and J lost 2; bases outside the gene matches: 9. The germline gives CDR1 SGHNT, CDR2 YYREEE (reference sequence). This CDR3 reads CASSQGQRGAYEQYF. Written as DNA, the CDR3 is TGTGCCAGCAGCCAAGGCCAGCGGGGAGCCTACGAGCAGTACTTC.

This clone was seen once. The chain couples TRBV9 to TRBJ2-2; 8 positions agree with TRBD2. The CDR3 has 16 amino acids. V trimming: 3 bases; J trimming: 3 bases; junction bases outside the gene matches: 7. Germline V gene data show CDR1 as SGDLS and CDR2 as YYNGEE. CDR3 sequence reads: CASSARGGRDTGELFF. In DNA form, the CDR3 reads TGTGCCAGCAGCGCCCGGGGGGGCCGAGACACCGGGGAGCTGTTTTTT.

As to this clone: The junction and the germline gene differ at one end; a read error may be behind it. Other DNA sequences in the same sample also yield this CDR3. V and J are TRBV6-1 and TRBJ1-6; 10 bases are a match to TRBD1. This CDR3 contains 14 residues. Germline V gene sequence: CDR1 MNHNS, CDR2 SASEGT. CDR3 sequence: CASRGTGEGSPLHF. DNA of the CDR3: TGTGCCAGCAGGGGGACAGGGGAAGGATCACCTCTCCACTTT.

The rearrangement joins TRBV28 to TRBJ2-7; perhaps TRBD1 as D (5 bases). Germline-derived CDR1 and CDR2 are MDHEN and SYDVKM. Trimming shortened V by 3 bases and J by 6 bases, and 21 bases separated the two germline ends. The CDR3 contains 16 residues. CDR3 nucleotide sequence: TGTGCCAGCAGTTTGCTTAATCGTGGCAGGGCCGCCGAGCAGTACTTC. This encodes CASSLLNRGRAAEQYF.

This chain joins TRBV5-8 and TRBJ1-5; D ambiguous. The germline V and J ends were trimmed by 2 bases and 3 bases, with 6 bases remaining between them. This CDR3 has 13 residues. Germline CDR1 reads SGHTS; CDR2 reads YDEGEE. Here the CDR3 reads CASSLSDNQPQHF. The DNA of the CDR3 is TGTGCCAGCAGCTTATCAGACAATCAGCCCCAGCATTTT.

V and J are TRBV2 and TRBJ1-1; D is uncertain. V was clipped by 4 bases and J by 0 bases, with 9 bases between them. CDR1 SNHLY and CDR2 FYNNEI come from the germline V gene. The CDR3 length is 14 residues. CDR3: CASSGTKLNTEAFF. The CDR3 DNA follows: TGTGCCAGCAGTGGGACGAAATTGAACACTGAAGCTTTCTTT.

This clone has a single count. The chain is built from TRBV28 and TRBJ2-3; D is undetermined. The length of the CDR3 is 14 residues. CDR1 MDHEN and CDR2 SYDVKM come from the germline V gene. V lost 6 bases and J lost 5, with 15 bases in between. The CDR3 DNA sequence: TGTGCCAGCAGGGTCGGCAGTGGCAGAGATACGCAGTATTTT. Residues: CASRVGSGRDTQYF.

This chain joins TRBV2 and TRBJ2-1, with 11 bases identical to TRBD2. The V segment lost 5 bases and the J segment 2 bases; nucleotides outside the gene matches: 8. The germline CDR1 and CDR2 sequences are SNHLY and FYNNEI. The CDR3 totals 17 residues. Here the CDR3 reads CASSRLAGGITYNEQFF. The CDR3 DNA is TGTGCCAGCAGTCGGCTAGCGGGGGGCATCACCTACAATGAGCAGTTCTTC.

V is TRBV7-9 and J is TRBJ2-1; the match to TRBD1 covers 7 bases. The germline gives CDR1 SEHNR, CDR2 FQNEAQ (reference sequence). V lost 6 bases and J lost 6; bases outside the gene matches: 14. The CDR3 has 16 amino acids. CDR3 sequence: CASSSLQGKMVNEQFF. CDR3 bases: TGTGCCAGCAGTTCTTTACAGGGGAAAATGGTCAATGAGCAGTTCTTC.

The chain couples TRBV28 to TRBJ2-3; 15 bases are shared with TRBD2. The CDR3 extends over 19 amino acids. V lost 2 bases, J lost 5 bases, and 11 bases stayed unmatched. Germline V gene data show CDR1 as MDHEN and CDR2 as SYDVKM. The CDR3: CASSLRPGLAGGPGDTQYF. The CDR3 DNA sequence: TGTGCCAGCAGTTTAAGGCCCGGACTAGCGGGAGGGCCCGGAGATACGCAGTATTTT.

V and J are TRBV30 and TRBJ2-3, with 9 bases lining up with TRBD1. Germline CDR1 is GTSNPN and CDR2 is SVGIG (reference sequence). The ends lost 3 bases at V and 2 bases at J; junction bases unmatched: 9. CDR3 length: 16 amino acids. The CDR3, as DNA: TGTGCCTGGAGCTCCTGGGACAGGGTCCACACAGATACGCAGTATTTT. The encoded protein is CAWSSWDRVHTDTQYF.

The chain uses TRBV7-6 and TRBJ1-5, with a possible D match to TRBD1 (6 bases). The CDR3 consists of 12 residues. Germline V gene sequence: CDR1 SGHVS, CDR2 FNYEAQ. V lost 5 bases to trimming and J lost 9 bases, with 11 bases between them. CDR3 DNA: TGTGCCAGCAGCGAACAGGGTGGGCCCCAGCATTTT. Its protein is CASSEQGGPQHF.

V gene TRBV6-5 combines with J gene TRBJ2-7; no reliable D call. This CDR3 has 11 amino acids. Germline CDR1 and CDR2: MNHEY and SVGAGI. Trimming took off 2 bases at V and 9 bases at J, with 8 bases between the two ends. The DNA of the CDR3 is TGTGCCAGCAGTTACGAGCGTCGGCAGTACTTC. Protein: CASSYERRQYF.

A single count supports this clone. The rearrangement uses TRBV5-4 and TRBJ2-3, with a possible D match to TRBD2 (7 bases). The CDR3 covers 16 residues. The germline gives CDR1 SGHNT, CDR2 YYREEE (reference sequence). Trimming pared 0 bases from V and 7 bases from J, leaving 18 bases between. The CDR3 bases are TGTGCCAGCAGCTTGGCGGGGGGCGGGGTAGTGAATACGCAGTATTTT. Amino acid sequence: CASSLAGGGVVNTQYF.

V usage is TRBV7-2 and J usage is TRBJ2-5, with D hard to call. CDR3 length: 13 residues. V was pared by 2 bases and J by 0 bases, with 4 bases between. Germline assignment: CDR1 SGHTA and CDR2 FQGNSA. The CDR3 spells CASSLFNQETQYF. The CDR3 region has the DNA TGTGCCAGCAGCTTATTCAACCAAGAGACCCAGTACTTC.

This chain connects TRBV6-1 to TRBJ2-1, with D possibly TRBD1 on 5 matching bases. Germline CDR1 and CDR2: MNHNS and SASEGT. V was pared by 3 bases and J by 7 bases, with 13 bases between. CDR3 length: 14 amino acids. The CDR3 DNA reads as TGTGCCAGCAGTGATCTACAGGCGGCGAATGAGCAGTTCTTC. This gives the protein CASSDLQAANEQFF.

As concerns this clone: Sequence at one end of the junction differs from germline and may be a read error. The sample contains more than one DNA sequence encoding this CDR3. This chain links TRBV5-1 with TRBJ2-2; D might be TRBD2 (5 bases). Germline V CDR1 and CDR2: SGHRS, YFSETQ. CDR3 length: 13 residues. The CDR3 bases are TGCGCCAGCAGCTTGGGGAGCACCGGGGAGCTATTTTTT. Protein: CASSLGSTGELFF. The whole variable domain, remainder taken from reference TRBV5-1 and TRBJ2-2, is KAGVTQTPRYLIKTRGQQVTLSCSPISGHRSVSWYQQTPGQGLQFLFEYFSETQRNKGNFPGRFSGRQFSNSRSEMNVSTLELGDSALYLCASSLGSTGELFFGEGSRLTVL.